This TCR beta chain derives from a study of cytomegalovirus exposure and HLA in healthy donors. Study outcomes and limitations: The classifier reportedly diagnosed cytomegalovirus status with high sensitivity and specificity.

PCR involved 60 Vbeta and 13 Jbeta primers. Per the study methods: A follow-up analysis tallied about 88 million unique TCR beta chains, some 11 million shared. The table came from immunoSEQ multiplex PCR; TCRdb's copy has only in-frame clones and leaves some out. V, J and clone size are those of that table, while D and trimming were read from the DNA. Of around 200,000 clones in the sample, over 70% are singletons; the top ten hold less than 3.5%. Concerning this clone itself: Its cognate antigen is unknown.

Germline V gives CDR1 LNHDA, CDR2 SQIVND (reference sequence). The CDR3 is made up of 15 amino acids. V shed 6 bases and J 5 bases; nucleotides not matched to a gene: 12. The genes are TRBV19 and TRBJ2-5; 7 bases agree with TRBD2. This receptor was taken from a woman aged 55-69 years in good health and CMV-seropositive. The sample taken for sequencing was PBMCs. The CDR3 here is CASRGRGFTTETQYF. CDR3 in DNA: TGTGCCAGTAGGGGGAGGGGCTTTACGACGGAGACCCAGTACTTC.